These 6 T cell receptor beta chains were all obtained from the same sample, sequenced in a study of cytomegalovirus exposure and HLA in healthy donors. With 60 Vbeta and 13 Jbeta primers, the PCR was carried out. The method was immunoSEQ multiplex PCR; TCRdb's version includes in-frame clones alone and lacks a portion of them. Of under 200,000 clones listed, 65% to 90% were seen once; the top ten hold roughly 0.32%. The sequenced sample was PBMCs. Source of these receptors: a woman aged 25 to 39 in good health and CMV-seronegative.

The CDR3 region is CASSLLAGVTGDEQYF. Here the CDR3 DNA reads TGTGCCAGCAGCTTACTAGCGGGAGTAACCGGGGACGAGCAGTACTTC. J is TRBJ2-5 and V is TRBV7-9, with TRBD2 matching 10 bases. The end of the DNA fits TRBJ2-7 better, so the J call may be wrong. Per germline, CDR1 SEHNR and CDR2 FQNEAQ (reference sequence). This CDR3 has 16 amino acids.

This chain links TRBV25-1 with TRBJ1-1, with TRBD1 as a possible D gene (5 bases). The CDR3 spans 15 residues. CDR1 is MGHDK, CDR2 SYGVNS, per germline. V was cut by 4 bases and J by 1 base, with 13 bases left in between. The CDR3 DNA is TGTGCCAGCAGTGTTCCGGGACTAACGAACACTGAAGCTTTCTTT. Translated, it gives CASSVPGLTNTEAFF.

The chain carries TRBV19 and TRBJ2-5; TRBD2 might be the D (5 bases). Looked up from germline, CDR1 is LNHDA and CDR2 is SQIVND (reference sequence). V gave up 1 base and J gave up 5 bases, with 5 bases separating them. CDR3 length: 12 residues. The CDR3 region is CASSIGGETQYF. The CDR3, as DNA: TGTGCCAGTAGTATAGGCGGGGAGACCCAGTACTTC.

V usage is TRBV20-1 and J usage is TRBJ2-5; no definite D call. The V end was cut by 5 bases, the J end by 9 bases, with 13 bases between. The germline V gene has CDR1 DFQATT and CDR2 SNEGSKA (reference sequence). The length of the CDR3 is 11 residues. CDR3 nucleotide sequence: TGCAGTGCTCCTCTTGCACGGGCCCAGTACTTC. Translation: CSAPLARAQYF.

CDR3 in amino acids: CASSQDGGRPEAFF. The CDR3 coding sequence is TGTGCCAGCAGCCAAGATGGAGGCAGACCTGAAGCTTTCTTT. This chain uses TRBV4-2 with TRBJ1-1; D gene ambiguous. The CDR3 length is 14 residues. The V gene's germline CDR1 is LGHNA and CDR2 YNFKEQ. Trimming removed 0 bases at V and 6 bases at J, with 11 bases between.

The rearrangement uses TRBV29-1 and TRBJ2-5; D not resolved. Germline CDR1 SQVTM, CDR2 ANQGSEA. V was cut by 3 bases and J by 5 bases, with 10 bases left in between. The CDR3 length is 12 residues. CDR3: CSVEVTSETQYF. In DNA, the CDR3 is TGCAGCGTTGAGGTCACTTCGGAGACCCAGTACTTC.